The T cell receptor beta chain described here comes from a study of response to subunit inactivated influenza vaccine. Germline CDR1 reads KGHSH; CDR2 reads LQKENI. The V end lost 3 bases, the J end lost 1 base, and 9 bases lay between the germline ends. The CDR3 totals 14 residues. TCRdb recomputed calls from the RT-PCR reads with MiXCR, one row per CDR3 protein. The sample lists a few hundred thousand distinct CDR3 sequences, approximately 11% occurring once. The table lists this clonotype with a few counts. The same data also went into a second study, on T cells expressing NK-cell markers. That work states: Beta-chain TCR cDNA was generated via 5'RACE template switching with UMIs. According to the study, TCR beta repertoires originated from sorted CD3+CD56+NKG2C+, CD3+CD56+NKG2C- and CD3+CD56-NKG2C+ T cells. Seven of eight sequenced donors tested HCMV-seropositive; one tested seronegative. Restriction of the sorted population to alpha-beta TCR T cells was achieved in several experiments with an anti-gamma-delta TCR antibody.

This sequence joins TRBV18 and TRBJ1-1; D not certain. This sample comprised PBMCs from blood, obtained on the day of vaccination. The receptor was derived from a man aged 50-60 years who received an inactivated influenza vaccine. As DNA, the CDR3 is TGTGCCAGCTCACCCCAAAACAGGAACACTGAAGCTTTCTTT. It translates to CASSPQNRNTEAFF.